The source of this T cell receptor (beta chain) is a study of shared clonotypes between healthy human individuals. Naive CD8 cells, CD45RO-negative and positively selected for CCR7, excluded terminally differentiated effector memory CD45RA+ cells. Produced via immunoSEQ multiplex PCR; TCRdb's table is partial and in-frame only. The sample yields 2 million or so clones, approximately 94% seen once. Germline CDR1 is LNHDA and CDR2 is SQIVND (reference sequence). With 5 bases removed from V and 2 bases from J, the gap between germline ends came to 14 bases. The CDR3 runs to 15 residues. The sequence came from a man aged 18 to 30 in good health. This rearrangement joins TRBV19 to TRBJ2-3, with D perhaps matching TRBD1 (6 bases). Material for sequencing was naive CD8+ T cells sorted from blood. The CDR3 loop is CASSWDNLNTDTQYF. The CDR3 bases are TGTGCCAGTAGTTGGGACAACTTAAACACAGATACGCAGTATTTT.